The rows below give T cell receptor beta chains drawn from one sample of a study of shared clonotypes between healthy human individuals. Sequencing used immunoSEQ multiplex PCR; TCRdb keeps in-frame clones, though not all of them. The table lists approximately 650,000 clones, less than 97% of them singletons. Sequencing was carried out using naive CD8+ T cells sorted from blood. The receptors here all came from a woman in her twenties or thirties in good health. Each CDR3 is given with its conserved first and last residue. D genes are given only for firm matches. The size entry is marked missing in some rows and otherwise reads once, few, many or a size class.

V: TRBV5-8; J: TRBJ1-1; D: -; size: once; DNA: TGTGCCAGCAGTTTGGTTAACACTGAAGCTTTCTTT; CDR3: CASSLVNTEAFF
V: TRBV13; J: TRBJ2-3; D: -; size: -; DNA: TGTGCCAGCAGCTTCCCTAGCGCCGGCGATACGCAGTATTTT; CDR3: CASSFPSAGDTQYF
V: TRBV15; J: TRBJ2-7; D: -; size: -; DNA: TGTGCCACCAGCAGAGATCGTGGAGGTAGCTATTACGAGCAGTACTTC; CDR3: CATSRDRGGSYYEQYF
V: TRBV5-6; J: TRBJ2-7; D: TRBD2; size: -; DNA: TGTGCCAGCAGCGCAACTACGGGACTAGTCTCCGAGCAGTACTTC; CDR3: CASSATTGLVSEQYF
V: TRBV5-1; J: TRBJ2-1; D: -; size: -; DNA: TGCGCCAGCAGCGCAGAGCGGGCTCTCTTCTACAATGAGCAGTTCTTC; CDR3: CASSAERALFYNEQFF
V: TRBV19; J: TRBJ1-5; D: -; size: -; DNA: TGTGCCAGTAGTATAAGGGACTACAGTCAGCCCCAGCATTTT; CDR3: CASSIRDYSQPQHF
V: TRBV28; J: TRBJ2-1; D: -; size: once; DNA: TGTGCCAGCAGTGGAACGACTCCGGACAAAAGGGGCCCCTACAATGAGCAGTTCTTC; CDR3: CASSGTTPDKRGPYNEQFF
V: TRBV4-2; J: TRBJ2-1; D: TRBD2; size: -; DNA: TGTGCCAGCAGCCAAGGTCTCTCGGGAGGGTATAATGAGCAGTTCTTC; CDR3: CASSQGLSGGYNEQFF
V: TRBV4-1; J: TRBJ2-1; D: TRBD2; size: -; DNA: TGCGCCAGCAGCCAAGGACTAGCCCCTTACAATGAGCAGTTCTTC; CDR3: CASSQGLAPYNEQFF
V: TRBV5-1; J: TRBJ2-7; D: -; size: -; DNA: TGCGCCAGCAGCTACGAGGGTGGCGGCGAGCAGTACTTC; CDR3: CASSYEGGGEQYF
V: TRBV5-5; J: TRBJ2-3; D: TRBD2; size: -; DNA: TGTGCCAGCAGCGTTCCGACTAGCGGAACAGATACGCAGTATTTT; CDR3: CASSVPTSGTDTQYF
V: TRBV27; J: TRBJ1-2; D: -; size: -; DNA: TGTGCCAGCAGTTTAGGGCGGGGGGTTGGCTACACCTTC; CDR3: CASSLGRGVGYTF
V: TRBV5-1; J: TRBJ2-7; D: -; size: once; DNA: TGCGCCAGCAGCCCAGGGGGGGCGGGGACTCGCCTCGAGCAGTACTTC; CDR3: CASSPGGAGTRLEQYF
V: TRBV28; J: TRBJ1-1; D: TRBD1; size: -; DNA: TGTGCCAGCAGTTGGGGGACAGGGGGCGCGAATACTGAAGCTTTCTTT; CDR3: CASSWGTGGANTEAFF
V: TRBV19; J: TRBJ2-3; D: -; size: -; DNA: TGTGCCAGTAGTATACTCCGGGACATGAGCACAGATACGCAGTATTTT; CDR3: CASSILRDMSTDTQYF
V: TRBV28; J: TRBJ2-2; D: -; size: -; DNA: TGTGCCAGCAGTCCAGGGGGGACCGGGGAGCTGTTTTTT; CDR3: CASSPGGTGELFF
V: TRBV13; J: TRBJ2-7; D: -; size: -; DNA: TGTGCCAGCAGCTCCCTAACTCGTACCTACGAGCAGTACTTC; CDR3: CASSSLTRTYEQYF
V: TRBV4-1; J: TRBJ2-7; D: -; size: -; DNA: TGCGCCAGCAGCTTCCGGGACAAAAAATACGAGCAGTACTTC; CDR3: CASSFRDKKYEQYF
V: TRBV29-1; J: TRBJ2-1; D: TRBD2; size: -; DNA: TGCAGCGTTGCGGGGGGGAGAGGGGCATATAATGAGCAGTTCTTC; CDR3: CSVAGGRGAYNEQFF
V: TRBV7-2; J: TRBJ1-1; D: -; size: -; DNA: TGTGCCAGCAGCTTAGTAACATACGGTCAGCGCACTGAAGCTTTCTTT; CDR3: CASSLVTYGQRTEAFF
V: TRBV4-1; J: TRBJ2-1; D: -; size: -; DNA: TGCGCCAGCAGCCAGCAGTTCGGGTTTAACTCCTACAATGAGCAGTTCTTC; CDR3: CASSQQFGFNSYNEQFF
V: TRBV5-3; J: TRBJ1-5; D: -; size: -; DNA: TGTGCCAGAAGGCCCGGGACAAGCTTAGATCACCAGCCCCAGCATTTT; CDR3: CARRPGTSLDHQPQHF
V: TRBV9; J: TRBJ2-3; D: TRBD1; size: -; DNA: TGTGCCAGCAGCCCTCGAGGGACAGATGCCACAGATACGCAGTATTTT; CDR3: CASSPRGTDATDTQYF
V: TRBV7-9; J: TRBJ1-4; D: -; size: -; DNA: TGTGCCAGCAGCTCCCAGGGATTTGCAACTAATGAAAAACTGTTTTTT; CDR3: CASSSQGFATNEKLFF
V: TRBV6-1; J: TRBJ2-4; D: -; size: -; DNA: TGTGCCAGCAGACTAGCCAAAAACATTCAGTACTTC; CDR3: CASRLAKNIQYF
V: TRBV28; J: TRBJ1-3; D: -; size: -; DNA: TGTGCCAGCAGTTTCGTGGAGGGAAACACCATATATTTT; CDR3: CASSFVEGNTIYF
V: TRBV4-1; J: TRBJ1-1; D: -; size: -; DNA: TGCGCCAGCAGCCCGGGACCGACGAACACTGAAGCTTTCTTT; CDR3: CASSPGPTNTEAFF
V: TRBV11-1; J: TRBJ2-7; D: -; size: -; DNA: TGTGCCAGCAGCTTAATTGGACCTTCGCACGAGCAGTACTTC; CDR3: CASSLIGPSHEQYF
V: TRBV6-5; J: TRBJ2-1; D: TRBD1; size: once; DNA: TGTGCCAGCAGTTATTTGGGACAGCCCTACAATGAGCAGTTCTTC; CDR3: CASSYLGQPYNEQFF
V: TRBV5-8; J: TRBJ2-7; D: -; size: -; DNA: TGTGCCAGCAGCTTTGACAGCCTTGAGCAGTACTTC; CDR3: CASSFDSLEQYF
V: TRBV7-6; J: TRBJ2-7; D: -; size: -; DNA: TGTGCCAGCAGTTTAGGGGACACGAGCTCCTACGAGCAGTACTTC; CDR3: CASSLGDTSSYEQYF
V: TRBV7-6; J: TRBJ1-5; D: TRBD1; size: -; DNA: TGTGCCAGCAGCTTATCGCAGGGACAGAATCAGCCCCAGCATTTT; CDR3: CASSLSQGQNQPQHF
V: TRBV4-1; J: TRBJ2-7; D: TRBD2; size: -; DNA: TGCGCCAGCAGTCGATCTAGCGGGAGCTGGGAGCAGTACTTC; CDR3: CASSRSSGSWEQYF
V: TRBV7-7; J: TRBJ1-5; D: -; size: -; DNA: TGTGCCAGCAGCTTAGAGGGGATTAGCAATCAGCCCCAGCATTTT; CDR3: CASSLEGISNQPQHF
V: TRBV14; J: TRBJ2-1; D: TRBD2; size: once; DNA: TGTGCCAGCAGCCAGAGGGGACTAGCGGGAGGGCAAGAGCAGTTCTTC; CDR3: CASSQRGLAGGQEQFF
V: TRBV5-6; J: TRBJ2-1; D: -; size: -; DNA: TGTGCCAGCACCAACCGGGGGGCCCAAGGCCACAATGAGCAGTTCTTC; CDR3: CASTNRGAQGHNEQFF
V: TRBV4-1; J: TRBJ2-1; D: TRBD2; size: -; DNA: TGCGCCAGCAGCCAAGCTTCTCTAGCGGTTGAGCAGTTCTTC; CDR3: CASSQASLAVEQFF
V: TRBV5-4; J: TRBJ2-3; D: TRBD2; size: -; DNA: TGTGCCAGCAGCTTGGAACTAGCGGGAGGGGATACGCAGTATTTT; CDR3: CASSLELAGGDTQYF
V: TRBV27; J: TRBJ1-5; D: -; size: -; DNA: TGTGCCAGCAGTTTATCAGGGGATCAGCCCCAGCATTTT; CDR3: CASSLSGDQPQHF
V: TRBV11-2; J: TRBJ2-5; D: -; size: -; DNA: TGTGCCAGCAGCTTAAAGAGGCCACAAGAGACCCAGTACTTC; CDR3: CASSLKRPQETQYF
V: TRBV5-6; J: TRBJ1-2; D: -; size: -; DNA: TGTGCCAGCACCCCGGGGGGGGGATTGGCTGGCTACACCTTC; CDR3: CASTPGGGLAGYTF
V: TRBV28; J: TRBJ1-5; D: -; size: -; DNA: TGTGCCAGCAGTTTAGACCGTTCTTTAGGGCCCCAGCATTTT; CDR3: CASSLDRSLGPQHF
V: TRBV9; J: TRBJ2-5; D: TRBD2; size: -; DNA: TGTGCCAGCAGCCCACAGGGACTAGCGGGACAAGAGACCCAGTACTTC; CDR3: CASSPQGLAGQETQYF
V: TRBV15; J: TRBJ2-2; D: -; size: -; DNA: TGTGCCACCAGCAGAGTAGGCGAGCCCACCGGGGAGCTGTTTTTT; CDR3: CATSRVGEPTGELFF
V: TRBV19; J: TRBJ2-3; D: -; size: -; DNA: TGTGCCAGTAGTATAGGGAGCACAGATACGCAGTATTTT; CDR3: CASSIGSTDTQYF
V: TRBV9; J: TRBJ1-4; D: -; size: -; DNA: TGTGCCAGCAGCGTAGGGGCTGCAACTAATGAAAAACTGTTTTTT; CDR3: CASSVGAATNEKLFF
V: TRBV5-8; J: TRBJ2-7; D: TRBD1; size: -; DNA: TGTGCCAGCAGCGAGGAGACAGGGGGCCTCTACGAGCAGTACTTC; CDR3: CASSEETGGLYEQYF
V: TRBV4-1; J: TRBJ1-1; D: TRBD1; size: -; DNA: TGCGCCAGCAGCCCGGACAGGGAAACTGAAGCTTTCTTT; CDR3: CASSPDRETEAFF
V: TRBV7-9; J: TRBJ1-3; D: -; size: -; DNA: TGTGCCAGCAGCTTAGAGGTGGGGAGACCGTCTGGAAACACCATATATTTT; CDR3: CASSLEVGRPSGNTIYF
V: TRBV5-6; J: TRBJ1-4; D: TRBD1; size: -; DNA: TGTGCCAGCAGCAACAGGGGGCAGATGACTAATGAAAAACTGTTTTTT; CDR3: CASSNRGQMTNEKLFF
V: TRBV7-9; J: TRBJ2-3; D: -; size: -; DNA: TGTGCCAGCAGCTACGTCACAGATACGCAGTATTTT; CDR3: CASSYVTDTQYF
V: TRBV13; J: TRBJ2-7; D: -; size: -; DNA: TGTGCCAGCAGCTTTCAGCGGGCCTCCTACGAGCAGTACTTC; CDR3: CASSFQRASYEQYF
V: TRBV13; J: TRBJ2-7; D: -; size: -; DNA: TGTGCCAGCAGTTTGTATACAGCCTACGAGCAGTACTTC; CDR3: CASSLYTAYEQYF
V: TRBV19; J: TRBJ2-7; D: -; size: -; DNA: TGTGCCAGTAGTACTACCGGATTCGAGACCCGGGGTGCCTACGAGCAGTACTTC; CDR3: CASSTTGFETRGAYEQYF
V: TRBV13; J: TRBJ1-5; D: -; size: -; DNA: TGTGCCAGCAGCTTAGGCGTCAAGAATCAGCCCCAGCATTTT; CDR3: CASSLGVKNQPQHF